These 22 T cell receptor beta chains were sequenced from one sample in a study of T-cell reconstitution after alpha-beta-depleted transplantation in children. For TCRbeta, the library was prepared with unique molecular identifiers. TCRdb redid the calling of the PCR reads with MiXCR, one entry per CDR3 protein. The sample records a few hundred thousand distinct CDR3 sequences, about 9.5% being singletons. The sample consisted of PBMCs, taken before TCRalphabeta/CD19-depleted stem cell transplant. The receptors originated from a boy in the first two years of life with acute myeloid leukemia, due to receive a stem cell transplant.

In its sample, this clonotype was seen many times. The chain recombines TRBV25-1 with TRBJ2-2; 11 nucleotides align to TRBD2. The junction had 0 bases not matched to a gene; V was cut back by 6 bases and J by 0 bases. This CDR3 is built from 15 residues. CDR1 is MGHDK, CDR2 SYGVNS, per germline. For the CDR3, the DNA is TGTGCCAGCAGACTAGCGGGGGCGAACACCGGGGAGCTGTTTTTT. As protein: CASRLAGANTGELFF.

This clonotype was recorded at least ten times. The chain is built from TRBV15 and TRBJ1-2; D unresolved. The CDR3 runs to 13 residues. V shed 0 bases and J shed 4 bases, with 6 bases lying between them. The germline V gene encodes CDR1 LNHNV and CDR2 YYDKDF (reference sequence). The CDR3 is CATSRDLSYGYTF. The DNA for the CDR3 is TGTGCCACCAGCAGAGATCTGAGCTATGGCTACACCTTC. The full variable domain, its missing parts supplied by reference TRBV15 and TRBJ1-2, is DAMVIQNPRYQVTQFGKPVTLSCSQTLNHNVMYWYQQKSSQAPKLLFHYYDKDFNNEADTPDNFQSRRPNTSFCFLDIRSPGLGDTAMYLCATSRDLSYGYTFGSGTRLTVV.

There are many counts of this clonotype. The chain links TRBV5-1 to TRBJ2-7, with D tentatively TRBD2 (6 bases). V gave up 2 bases and J gave up 3 bases, with 12 bases separating them. The CDR3 has 14 amino acids. The germline V gene encodes CDR1 SGHRS and CDR2 YFSETQ. CDR3 bases: TGCGCCAGCAGCTTCGGAGGGGCCATCTACGAGCAGTACTTC. It specifies CASSFGGAIYEQYF.

This clonotype was recorded many times. The rearrangement uses TRBV5-5 and TRBJ2-4; no reliable D call. Trimming left V 4 bases short and J 0 bases short, with 11 bases between. The germline gives CDR1 SGHKS, CDR2 YYEKEE (reference sequence). This CDR3 is 15 amino acids long. The CDR3, as DNA: TGTGCCAGCAGCCTACAAGTACTAGCCAAAAACATTCAGTACTTC. Translation gives CASSLQVLAKNIQYF. Variable domain in full (rest from reference TRBV5-5 and TRBJ2-4): DAGVTQSPTHLIKTRGQQVTLRCSPISGHKSVSWYQQVLGQGPQFIFQYYEKEERGRGNFPDRFSARQFPNYSSELNVNALLLGDSALYLCASSLQVLAKNIQYFGAGTRLSVL.

This clonotype was seen ten or more times. V usage is TRBV7-2 and J usage is TRBJ2-7; 7 nucleotides line up with TRBD1. The CDR3 runs to 17 residues. In germline, CDR1 is SGHTA, CDR2 FQGNSA. V shed 2 bases and J 2 bases; nucleotides not matched to a gene: 12. The CDR3 protein is CASSLLPRQGFAYEQYF. In DNA form, the CDR3 reads TGTGCCAGCAGCTTATTACCCAGACAGGGTTTCGCCTACGAGCAGTACTTC.

This clonotype has at least ten counts. The V gene is TRBV20-1, the J gene TRBJ2-2; unclear D gene. This CDR3 is built from 15 residues. Looked up from germline, CDR1 is DFQATT and CDR2 is SNEGSKA (reference sequence). The V gene lost 0 bases and the J gene lost 2 bases, with 10 bases spanning the gap. CDR3 amino acids: CSARDRLLNTGELFF. The CDR3 nucleotides are TGCAGTGCTAGAGATCGACTCCTTAACACCGGGGAGCTGTTTTTT.

The gene calls are TRBV5-1 and TRBJ2-7, with TRBD1 matching over 9 bases. The CDR3 contains 14 residues. Germline trimming cut 4 bases from V and 5 bases from J; bases unmatched to any gene: 7. Germline CDR1 is SGHRS and CDR2 is YFSETQ. The CDR3 protein is CASSIGQGSHEQYF. DNA of the CDR3: TGCGCCAGCAGCATCGGACAGGGGAGCCACGAGCAGTACTTC.

This clonotype was recorded at least ten times. J is TRBJ2-5 and V is TRBV3-1; 7 nucleotides match TRBD1. This CDR3 comprises 13 residues. The germline CDR1 and CDR2 sequences are LGHDT and YNNKEL (reference sequence). With V trimmed by 6 bases and J by 4 bases, 5 bases remained unmatched. The CDR3 loop is CASRETGRETQYF. The CDR3 bases are TGTGCCAGCAGAGAGACAGGGCGAGAGACCCAGTACTTC.

The chain employs TRBV6-1 and TRBJ1-5; 11 nucleotides align to TRBD1. Germline V gene data show CDR1 as MNHNS and CDR2 as SASEGT. The CDR3 is 15 residues long. The V segment lost 6 bases and the J segment 5 bases; nucleotides outside the gene matches: 6. CDR3 protein: CASRRDRGFDQPQHF. CDR3 nucleotide sequence: TGTGCCAGCAGGAGGGACAGGGGGTTCGATCAGCCCCAGCATTTT.

The rearrangement links TRBV7-2 to TRBJ2-5; 9 bases are shared with TRBD1. CDR1 is SGHTA and CDR2 is FQGNSA in the germline V gene. The junction had 16 bases not matched to a gene; V was cut back by 6 bases and J by 5 bases. The CDR3 runs to 17 residues. Here the CDR3 DNA reads TGTGCCAGCAGTATAGTCCGGGACAGGGTGGGTCGGGAGACCCAGTACTTC. This encodes CASSIVRDRVGRETQYF.

This clonotype was counted ten times or more. The rearrangement links TRBV11-2 to TRBJ2-1, with D perhaps matching TRBD1 (5 bases). The CDR3 is made up of 14 amino acids. The germline gives CDR1 SGHAT, CDR2 FQNNGV. V lost 1 base, J lost 5 bases, and 9 bases lay in between. The CDR3 reads CASSLVPGNNEQFF. The CDR3 bases are TGTGCCAGCAGCTTAGTTCCAGGGAACAATGAGCAGTTCTTC.

This clonotype came up many times. The genes are TRBV20-1 and TRBJ1-5; D is uncertain. The length of the CDR3 is 12 residues. Between the trimmed V and J ends, which lost 4 bases and 2 bases, there was a span of 6 bases. From germline, CDR1 is DFQATT and CDR2 SNEGSKA (reference sequence). The DNA of the CDR3 is TGCAGTGCTATCTATGGCAATCAGCCCCAGCATTTT. Translation gives CSAIYGNQPQHF.

Only a few counts were recorded for this clonotype. V and J are TRBV5-5 and TRBJ2-2; possibly TRBD2 for D (6 bases). CDR1 SGHKS and CDR2 YYEKEE come from the germline V gene (reference sequence). The CDR3 contains 16 residues. V gave up 4 bases and J gave up 1 base, with 14 bases separating them. The CDR3 reads CASSGGAEKNTGELFF. The CDR3 region has the DNA TGTGCCAGCAGCGGAGGGGCCGAGAAGAACACCGGGGAGCTGTTTTTT.

As concerns this clonotype: It may be a read error: a sequence one base away is much more abundant. The chain employs TRBV15 and TRBJ1-2; a weak D match, TRBD1 (5 bases). V was trimmed by 3 bases and J by 6 bases, leaving 11 bases between them. This CDR3 is built from 13 residues. CDR1 and CDR2 from the germline V gene are LNHNV and YYDKDF (reference sequence). The CDR3 DNA reads as TGTGCCACCAGCAGTACAGGCACCAATGGCTACACCTTC. Encoded protein: CATSSTGTNGYTF.

This clonotype was picked up many times. This chain joins TRBV15 and TRBJ2-3; 9 bases are shared with TRBD1. The CDR3 length is 16 residues. V was pared by 3 bases and J by 3 bases, with 7 bases of the junction left unmatched. The germline V gene encodes CDR1 LNHNV and CDR2 YYDKDF (reference sequence). The CDR3 sequence: CATSSQGTGITDTQYF. In DNA, the CDR3 is TGTGCCACCAGCAGCCAAGGGACAGGGATTACAGATACGCAGTATTTT.

The table lists this clonotype with many counts. V and J are TRBV28 and TRBJ1-6, with 8 bases matching TRBD1. Germline V gene sequence: CDR1 MDHEN, CDR2 SYDVKM. This CDR3 has 18 amino acids. Trimming took 3 bases from V and 2 from J; bases not matched to a gene: 9. The CDR3 coding sequence is TGTGCCAGCAGTTTGGCCAGGGGGCGCTTCACCTATAATTCACCCCTCCACTTT. Its protein product is CASSLARGRFTYNSPLHF. The entire variable domain, with the rest obtained from reference TRBV28 and TRBJ1-6, is as follows: DVKVTQSSRYLVKRTGEKVFLECVQDMDHENMFWYRQDPGLGLRLIYFSYDVKMKEKGDIPEGYSVSREKKERFSLILESASTNQTSMYLCASSLARGRFTYNSPLHFGNGTRLTVT.

This clonotype was found many times. The rearrangement joins TRBV28 to TRBJ2-1; D possibly uses TRBD1 or TRBD2 (5 bases each). V shed 4 bases and J shed 5 bases, with 12 bases lying between them. The CDR3 contains 14 residues. Per the germline V gene, CDR1 is MDHEN and CDR2 is SYDVKM. The CDR3 DNA follows: TGTGCCAGCAGTTCCGGGACCACTAACAATGAGCAGTTCTTC. It is translated as CASSSGTTNNEQFF.

Notes on this clonotype: A clone one base away is much larger, so this may be a read error. The chain recombines TRBV27 with TRBJ2-7; 12 bases align to TRBD2. This CDR3 contains 16 residues. CDR1 is MNHEY and CDR2 is SMNVEV in the germline V gene (reference sequence). The CDR3 DNA is TGTGCCGGCAGTTTAAGGACTAGCGGGGCTCGATGGGAGCAGTACTTC. Its protein is CAGSLRTSGARWEQYF.

This clonotype was found many times. CDR3 sequence (DNA): TGTGCCAGCACCACAAAATGGGGGCGCGAGACCCAGTACTTC. It encodes CASTTKWGRETQYF. The chain has TRBV28 and TRBJ2-5; D possibly corresponds to TRBD1 (6 bases). The CDR3 runs 14 residues. V was cut by 7 bases and J by 5 bases, with 17 bases left in between. Germline V gene lookup returns CDR1 MDHEN and CDR2 SYDVKM.

The chain links TRBV28 to TRBJ1-5; D gene ambiguous. The CDR3 is 13 residues long. Per the germline V gene, CDR1 is MDHEN and CDR2 is SYDVKM. Trimming stripped 6 bases from V and 3 bases from J, with 9 bases between. In nucleotides, the CDR3 is TGTGCCAGCAGATCAGGTAACAATCAGCCCCAGCATTTT. Protein: CASRSGNNQPQHF.

This clonotype was recorded a few times. One end of the junction is discordant with germline, which a read error may explain. The rearrangement uses TRBV7-3 and TRBJ2-5; 7 bases line up with TRBD2. The germline gives CDR1 SGHTA, CDR2 FQGTGA. This CDR3 spans 15 amino acids. The CDR3 DNA reads as TGTGCCAGCAGCCTAACTAGCGACTCCCAAGAGACCCAGTACTTC. Translated: CASSLTSDSQETQYF.

Details on this clonotype: A much bigger clone sits one base away, suggesting this may be a read error. The V call is TRBV29-1, the J call TRBJ2-7, with 10 bases lining up with TRBD1. The germline CDR1 and CDR2 sequences are SQVTM and ANQGSEA. The CDR3 has 11 amino acids. Here the CDR3 reads CSVGRDRGGNF. In nucleotides, the CDR3 is TGCAGCGTGGGCCGGGACAGGGGAGGGAACTTC.